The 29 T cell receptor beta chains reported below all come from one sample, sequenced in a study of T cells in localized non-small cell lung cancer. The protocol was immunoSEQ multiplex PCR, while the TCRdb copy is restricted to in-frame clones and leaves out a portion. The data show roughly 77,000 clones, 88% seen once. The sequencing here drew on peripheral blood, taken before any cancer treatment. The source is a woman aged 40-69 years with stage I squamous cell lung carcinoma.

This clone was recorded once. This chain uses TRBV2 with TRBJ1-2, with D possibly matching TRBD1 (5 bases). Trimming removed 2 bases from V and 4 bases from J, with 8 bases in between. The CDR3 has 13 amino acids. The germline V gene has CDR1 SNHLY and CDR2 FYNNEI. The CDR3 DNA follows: TGTGCCAGCAGTGAATGGGGCGGCTATGGCTACACCTTC. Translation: CASSEWGGYGYTF.

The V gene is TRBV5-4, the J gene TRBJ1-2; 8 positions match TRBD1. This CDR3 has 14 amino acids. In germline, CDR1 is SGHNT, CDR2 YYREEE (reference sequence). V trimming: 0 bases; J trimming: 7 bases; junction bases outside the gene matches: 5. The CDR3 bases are TGTGCCAGCAGCTTGGGACAGGGGAGGAGTGGCTACACCTTC. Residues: CASSLGQGRSGYTF.

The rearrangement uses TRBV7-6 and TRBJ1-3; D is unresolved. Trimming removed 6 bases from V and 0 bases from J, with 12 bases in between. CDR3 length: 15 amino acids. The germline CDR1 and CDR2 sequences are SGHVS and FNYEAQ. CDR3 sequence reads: CASSTSQSSGNTIYF. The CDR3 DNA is TGTGCCAGCAGTACTTCACAGAGCTCTGGAAACACCATATATTTT.

CDR3 amino acids: CASTLSGVMGSPHF. DNA for the CDR3: TGTGCCAGCACTCTAAGCGGGGTAATGGGAAGTCCCCACTTT. V and J are TRBV2 and TRBJ1-6; D is unresolved. The CDR3 extends over 14 amino acids. Germline CDR1 SNHLY, CDR2 FYNNEI. The V end lost 7 bases, the J end lost 18 bases, and 25 bases lay between the germline ends. Using reference TRBV2 and TRBJ1-6 for the parts outside the CDR3, the full variable domain is EPEVTQTPSHQVTQMGQEVILRCVPISNHLYFYWYRQILGQKVEFLVSFYNNEISEKSEIFDDQFSVERPDGSNFTLKIRSTKLEDSAMYFCASTLSGVMGSPHFGNGTRLTVT.

This CDR3 is CASSLGLGGMNTEAFF. CDR3 nucleotides: TGTGCCAGCAGTCTGGGACTGGGGGGCATGAACACTGAAGCTTTCTTT. The V call is TRBV6-6, the J call TRBJ1-1; a weak D match, TRBD1 (6 bases). Trimming pared 5 bases from V and 0 bases from J, leaving 16 bases between. The CDR3 has 16 residues. Germline V gene sequence: CDR1 MNHNY, CDR2 SVGAGI (reference sequence).

The CDR3 protein is CASSGRHGGTGELFF. The CDR3 nucleotides read TGTGCCAGCAGCGGAAGACATGGGGGCACCGGGGAGCTGTTTTTT. The genes are TRBV5-6 and TRBJ2-2, with D possibly being TRBD1 or TRBD2 (5 bases each). V was pared by 4 bases and J by 4 bases, with 14 bases between. CDR3 size: 15 residues. CDR1 and CDR2 from the germline V gene are SGHDT and YYEEEE.

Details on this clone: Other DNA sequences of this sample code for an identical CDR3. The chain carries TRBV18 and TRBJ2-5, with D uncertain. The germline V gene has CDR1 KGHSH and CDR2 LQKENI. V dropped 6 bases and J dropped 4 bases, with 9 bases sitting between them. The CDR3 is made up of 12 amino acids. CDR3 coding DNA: TGTGCCAGCTCCCCCGTAGGAGAGACCCAGTACTTC. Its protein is CASSPVGETQYF.

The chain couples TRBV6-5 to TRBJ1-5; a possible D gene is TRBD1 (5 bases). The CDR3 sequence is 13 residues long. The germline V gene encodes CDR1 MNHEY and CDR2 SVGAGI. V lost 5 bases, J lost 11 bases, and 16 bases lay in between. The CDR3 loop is CASSADRAGAQHF. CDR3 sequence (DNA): TGTGCCAGCAGTGCGGACCGCGCGGGGGCCCAGCATTTT.

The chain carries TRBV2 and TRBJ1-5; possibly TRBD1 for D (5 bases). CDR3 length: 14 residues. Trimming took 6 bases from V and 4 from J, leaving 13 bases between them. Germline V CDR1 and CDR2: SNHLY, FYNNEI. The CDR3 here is CASRVREGNQPQHF. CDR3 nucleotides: TGTGCCAGCAGGGTCAGGGAGGGGAATCAGCCCCAGCATTTT.

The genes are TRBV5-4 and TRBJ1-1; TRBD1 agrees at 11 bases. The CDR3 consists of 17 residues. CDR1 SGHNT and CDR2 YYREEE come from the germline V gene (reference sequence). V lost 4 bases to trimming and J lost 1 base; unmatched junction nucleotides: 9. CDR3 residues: CASSPWTGGPRNTEAFF. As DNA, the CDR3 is TGTGCCAGCAGCCCTTGGACAGGGGGCCCTAGGAACACTGAAGCTTTCTTT. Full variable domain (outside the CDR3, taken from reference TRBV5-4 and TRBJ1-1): ETGVTQSPTHLIKTRGQQVTLRCSSQSGHNTVSWYQQALGQGPQFIFQYYREEENGRGNFPPRFSGLQFPNYSSELNVNALELDDSALYLCASSPWTGGPRNTEAFFGQGTRLTVV.

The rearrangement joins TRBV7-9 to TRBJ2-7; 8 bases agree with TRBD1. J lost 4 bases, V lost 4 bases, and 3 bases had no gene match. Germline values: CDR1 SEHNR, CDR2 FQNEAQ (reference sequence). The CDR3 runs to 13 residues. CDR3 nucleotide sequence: TGTGCCAGCAGCTCTTGGACAGGGTACGAGCAGTACTTC. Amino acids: CASSSWTGYEQYF.

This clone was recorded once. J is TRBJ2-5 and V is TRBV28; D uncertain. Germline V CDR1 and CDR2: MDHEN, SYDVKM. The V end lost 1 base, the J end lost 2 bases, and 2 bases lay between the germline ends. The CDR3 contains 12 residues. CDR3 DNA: TGTGCCAGCAGTTTATCTCAAGAGACCCAGTACTTC. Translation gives CASSLSQETQYF.

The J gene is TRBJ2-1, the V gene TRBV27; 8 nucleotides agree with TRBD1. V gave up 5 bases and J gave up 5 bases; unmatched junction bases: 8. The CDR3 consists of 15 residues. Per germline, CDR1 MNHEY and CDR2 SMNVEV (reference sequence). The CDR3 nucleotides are TGTGCCAGCAGTGTCCGGGACAGGCCCAACAATGAGCAGTTCTTC. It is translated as CASSVRDRPNNEQFF.

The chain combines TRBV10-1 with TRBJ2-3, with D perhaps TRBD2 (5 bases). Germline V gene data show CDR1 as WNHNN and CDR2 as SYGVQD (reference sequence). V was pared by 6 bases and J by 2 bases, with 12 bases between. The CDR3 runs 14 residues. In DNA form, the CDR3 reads TGCGCCAGCAGAGGAGGAGGAAACACAGATACGCAGTATTTT. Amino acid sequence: CASRGGGNTDTQYF.

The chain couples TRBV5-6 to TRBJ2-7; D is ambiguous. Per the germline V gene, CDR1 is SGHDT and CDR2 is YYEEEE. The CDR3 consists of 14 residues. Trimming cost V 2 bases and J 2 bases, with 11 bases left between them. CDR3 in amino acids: CASSFGRMTYEQYF. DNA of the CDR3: TGTGCCAGCAGCTTTGGACGGATGACCTACGAGCAGTACTTC.

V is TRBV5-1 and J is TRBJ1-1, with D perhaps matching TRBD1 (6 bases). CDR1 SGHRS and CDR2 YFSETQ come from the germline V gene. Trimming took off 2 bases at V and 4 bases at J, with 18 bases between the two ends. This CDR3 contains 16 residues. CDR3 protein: CASSFLNRAAGTEAFF. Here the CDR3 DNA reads TGCGCCAGCAGCTTCCTAAACAGGGCCGCGGGCACTGAAGCTTTCTTT.

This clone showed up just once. In nucleotides, the CDR3 is TGTGCCAGCTCCCGGGACCGATCCTACGAGCAGTACTTC. This sequence encodes CASSRDRSYEQYF. This rearrangement joins TRBV18 to TRBJ2-7; D could derive from TRBD1 or TRBD2 (5 bases each). Trimming stripped 6 bases from V and 1 base from J, with 10 bases between. The V gene's germline CDR1 is KGHSH and CDR2 LQKENI. The CDR3 totals 13 residues.

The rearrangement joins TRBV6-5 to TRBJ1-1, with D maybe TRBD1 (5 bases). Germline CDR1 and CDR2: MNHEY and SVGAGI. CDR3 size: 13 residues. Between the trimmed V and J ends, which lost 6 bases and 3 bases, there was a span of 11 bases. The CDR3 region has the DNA TGTGCCAGCAGGGGGCGAGGGGACACTGAAGCTTTCTTT. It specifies CASRGRGDTEAFF.

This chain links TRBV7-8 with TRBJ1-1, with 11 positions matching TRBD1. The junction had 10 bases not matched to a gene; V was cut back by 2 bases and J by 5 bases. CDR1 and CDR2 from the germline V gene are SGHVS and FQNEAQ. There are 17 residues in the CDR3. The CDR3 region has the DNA TGTGCCAGCAGCTTAAGGGGACAGGGGGAACATGTAACTGAAGCTTTCTTT. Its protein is CASSLRGQGEHVTEAFF.

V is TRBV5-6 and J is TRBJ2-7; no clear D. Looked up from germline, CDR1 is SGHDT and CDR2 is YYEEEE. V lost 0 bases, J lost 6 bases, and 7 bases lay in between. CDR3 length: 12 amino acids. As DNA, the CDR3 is TGTGCCAGCAGCTTGGTGTCAGCCGAGCAGTACTTC. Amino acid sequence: CASSLVSAEQYF.

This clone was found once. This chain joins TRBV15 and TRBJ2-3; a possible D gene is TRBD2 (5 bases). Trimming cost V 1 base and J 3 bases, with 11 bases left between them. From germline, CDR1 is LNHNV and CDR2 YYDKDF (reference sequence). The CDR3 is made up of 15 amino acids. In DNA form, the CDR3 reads TGTGCCACCAGCAGAGGAGGGCTTGGGACAGATACGCAGTATTTT. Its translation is CATSRGGLGTDTQYF.

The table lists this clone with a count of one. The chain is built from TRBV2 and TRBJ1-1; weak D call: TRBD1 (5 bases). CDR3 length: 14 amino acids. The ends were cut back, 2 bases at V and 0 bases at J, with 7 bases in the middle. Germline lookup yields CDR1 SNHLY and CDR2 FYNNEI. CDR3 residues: CASSEKGMNTEAFF. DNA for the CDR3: TGTGCCAGCAGTGAAAAGGGGATGAACACTGAAGCTTTCTTT.

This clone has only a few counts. CDR3 sequence reads: CASSQGLLGADTEAFF. CDR3 DNA: TGTGCCAGCAGCCAAGGCCTACTGGGCGCGGACACTGAAGCTTTCTTT. The chain employs TRBV4-2 and TRBJ1-1, with no clear D. CDR1 is LGHNA and CDR2 is YNFKEQ in the germline V gene. The V end lost 1 base, the J end lost 3 bases, and 15 bases lay between the germline ends. CDR3 length equals 16 residues.

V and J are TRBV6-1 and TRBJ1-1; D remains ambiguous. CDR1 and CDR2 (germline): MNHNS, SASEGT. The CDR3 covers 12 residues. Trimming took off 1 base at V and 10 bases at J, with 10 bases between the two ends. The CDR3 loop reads CASSEDGRSAFF. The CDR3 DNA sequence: TGTGCCAGCAGTGAAGATGGCAGATCAGCTTTCTTT.

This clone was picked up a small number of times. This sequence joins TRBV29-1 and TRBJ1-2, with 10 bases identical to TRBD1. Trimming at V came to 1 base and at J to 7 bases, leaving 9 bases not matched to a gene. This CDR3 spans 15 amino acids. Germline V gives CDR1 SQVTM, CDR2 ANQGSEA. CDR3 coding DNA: TGCAGCGTTGAAGGAACAAGACAGGGGGCGTTTGGCTACACCTTC. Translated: CSVEGTRQGAFGYTF. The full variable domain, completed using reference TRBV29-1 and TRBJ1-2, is SAVISQKPSRDICQRGTSLTIQCQVDSQVTMMFWYRQQPGQSLTLIATANQGSEATYESGFVIDKFPISRPNLTFSTLTVSNMSPEDSSIYLCSVEGTRQGAFGYTFGSGTRLTVV.

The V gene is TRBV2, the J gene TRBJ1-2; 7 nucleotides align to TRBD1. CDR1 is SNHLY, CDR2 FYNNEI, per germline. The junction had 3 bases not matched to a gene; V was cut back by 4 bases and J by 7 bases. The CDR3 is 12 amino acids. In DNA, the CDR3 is TGTGCCAGCAGTGCGACAGGGCTTGGCTACACCTTC. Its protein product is CASSATGLGYTF.

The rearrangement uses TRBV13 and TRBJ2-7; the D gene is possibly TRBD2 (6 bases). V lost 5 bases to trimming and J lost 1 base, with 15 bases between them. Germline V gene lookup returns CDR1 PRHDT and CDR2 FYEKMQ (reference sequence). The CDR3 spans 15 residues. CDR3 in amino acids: CASSAGRTFSYEQYF. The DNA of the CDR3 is TGTGCCAGCAGCGCGGGACGGACGTTTTCCTACGAGCAGTACTTC.

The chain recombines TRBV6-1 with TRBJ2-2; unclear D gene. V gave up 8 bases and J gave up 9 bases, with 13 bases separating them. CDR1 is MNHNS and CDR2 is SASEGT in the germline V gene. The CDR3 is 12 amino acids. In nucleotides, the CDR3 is TGTGCCAGCCCCTCGCCGCACCGGGAGCTGTTTTTT. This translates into CASPSPHRELFF.

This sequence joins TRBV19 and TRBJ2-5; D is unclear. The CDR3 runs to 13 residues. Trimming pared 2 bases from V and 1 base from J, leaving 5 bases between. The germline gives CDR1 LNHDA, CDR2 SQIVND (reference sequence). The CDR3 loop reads CASSIRFQETQYF. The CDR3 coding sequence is TGTGCCAGTAGTATAAGGTTCCAAGAGACCCAGTACTTC.